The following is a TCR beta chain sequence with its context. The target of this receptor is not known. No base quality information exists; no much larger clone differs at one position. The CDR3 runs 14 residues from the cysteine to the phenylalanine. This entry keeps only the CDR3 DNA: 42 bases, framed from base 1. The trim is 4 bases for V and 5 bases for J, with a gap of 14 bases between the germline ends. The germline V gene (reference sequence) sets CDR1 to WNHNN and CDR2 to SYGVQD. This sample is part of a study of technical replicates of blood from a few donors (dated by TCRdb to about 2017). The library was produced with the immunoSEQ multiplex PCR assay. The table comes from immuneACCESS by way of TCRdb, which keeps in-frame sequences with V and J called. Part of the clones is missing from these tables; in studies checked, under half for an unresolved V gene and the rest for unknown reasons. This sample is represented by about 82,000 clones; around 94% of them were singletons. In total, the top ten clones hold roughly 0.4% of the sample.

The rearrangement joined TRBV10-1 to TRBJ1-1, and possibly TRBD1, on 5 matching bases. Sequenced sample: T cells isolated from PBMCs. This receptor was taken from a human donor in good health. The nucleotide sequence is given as TGCGCCAGCAGTGCCGGGAGGGGCAGTACTGAAGCTTTCTTT. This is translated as CASSAGRGSTEAFF.